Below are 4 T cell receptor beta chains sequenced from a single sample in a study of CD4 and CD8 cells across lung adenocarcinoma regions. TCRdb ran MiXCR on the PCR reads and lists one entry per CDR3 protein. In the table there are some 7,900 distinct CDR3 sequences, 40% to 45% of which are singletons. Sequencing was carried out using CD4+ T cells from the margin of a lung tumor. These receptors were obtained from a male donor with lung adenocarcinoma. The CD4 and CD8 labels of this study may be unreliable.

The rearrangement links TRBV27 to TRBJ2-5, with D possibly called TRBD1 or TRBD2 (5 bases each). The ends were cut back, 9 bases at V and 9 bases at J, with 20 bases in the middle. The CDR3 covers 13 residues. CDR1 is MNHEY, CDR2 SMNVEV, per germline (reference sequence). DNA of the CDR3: TGTGCCAGTAGTCCCCGGGGCTCCACGGCCCAGTACTTC. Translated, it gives CASSPRGSTAQYF.

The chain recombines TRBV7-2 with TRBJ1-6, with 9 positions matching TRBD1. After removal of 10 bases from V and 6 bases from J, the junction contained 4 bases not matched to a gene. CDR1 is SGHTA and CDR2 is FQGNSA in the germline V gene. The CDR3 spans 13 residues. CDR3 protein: CATGQGVNSPLHF. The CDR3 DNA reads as TGTGCCACGGGACAGGGTGTTAATTCACCCCTCCACTTT.

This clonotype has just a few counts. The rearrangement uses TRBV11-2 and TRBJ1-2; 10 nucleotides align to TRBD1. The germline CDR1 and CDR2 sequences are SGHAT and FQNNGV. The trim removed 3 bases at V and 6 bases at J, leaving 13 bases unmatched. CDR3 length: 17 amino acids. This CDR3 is CASSLGYRDRGEDGYTF. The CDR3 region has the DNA TGTGCCAGCAGCTTGGGCTACCGGGACAGGGGCGAAGATGGCTACACCTTC. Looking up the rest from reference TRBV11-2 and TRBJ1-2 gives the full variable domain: EAGVAQSPRYKIIEKRQSVAFWCNPISGHATLYWYQQILGQGPKLLIQFQNNGVVDDSQLPKDRFSAERLKGVDSTLKIQPAKLEDSAVYLCASSLGYRDRGEDGYTFGSGTRLTVV.

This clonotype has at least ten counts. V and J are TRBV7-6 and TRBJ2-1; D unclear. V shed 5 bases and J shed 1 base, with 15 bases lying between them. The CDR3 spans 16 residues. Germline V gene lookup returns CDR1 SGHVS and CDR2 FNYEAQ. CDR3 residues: CASSPSYPSSYNEQFF. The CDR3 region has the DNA TGTGCCAGCAGCCCCTCCTACCCCAGTTCCTACAATGAGCAGTTCTTC.